This is a list of T cell receptor beta chains from one sample in a study of T cell responses to AZD1222 COVID-19 vaccine. Sequencing used immunoSEQ multiplex PCR; TCRdb keeps in-frame clones, though not all of them. The sample carries some 150,000 clones, about 87% recorded once. The sequencing used peripheral blood, collected on day 0 of MenACWY control vaccination. These receptor sequences come from an adult in good health. Each CDR3 is given with its conserved first and last residue. Each record gives: J gene, V gene, D gene, clone size, CDR3 protein, CDR3 DNA. A D gene is named only where the DNA matches it firmly. Clone size is shown for a subset of rows, as once, few, many or a class of expanded clone.

j_gene: TRBJ1-1; v_gene: TRBV5-8; d_gene: NA; abundance: NA; CDR3aa: CASSDSQGVTEAFF; CDR3nt: TGTGCCAGCAGCGATAGCCAGGGAGTCACTGAAGCTTTCTTT
j_gene: TRBJ1-1; v_gene: TRBV2; d_gene: TRBD1; abundance: NA; CDR3aa: CASKDRVNTEAFF; CDR3nt: TGTGCCAGCAAGGACAGGGTGAACACTGAAGCTTTCTTT
j_gene: TRBJ2-7; v_gene: TRBV24-1; d_gene: TRBD2; abundance: NA; CDR3aa: CATSDPRLADEQYF; CDR3nt: TGTGCCACCAGTGATCCCCGACTAGCGGACGAGCAGTACTTC
j_gene: TRBJ2-1; v_gene: TRBV11-2; d_gene: NA; abundance: once; CDR3aa: CASTLSGWGGLDEQFF; CDR3nt: TGTGCCAGCACCCTTAGTGGGTGGGGCGGATTGGATGAGCAGTTCTTC
j_gene: TRBJ2-1; v_gene: TRBV19; d_gene: NA; abundance: once; CDR3aa: CASSPTGTSYNEQFF; CDR3nt: TGTGCCAGTAGCCCTACAGGAACTTCCTACAATGAGCAGTTCTTC
j_gene: TRBJ1-1; v_gene: TRBV30; d_gene: NA; abundance: few; CDR3aa: CAWSQGSATEAFF; CDR3nt: TGTGCCTGGAGTCAGGGAAGCGCCACTGAAGCTTTCTTT
j_gene: TRBJ1-1; v_gene: TRBV27; d_gene: NA; abundance: NA; CDR3aa: CASSFLVPGTEAFF; CDR3nt: TGTGCCAGCAGTTTCCTAGTCCCCGGAACTGAAGCTTTCTTT
j_gene: TRBJ1-1; v_gene: TRBV6-6; d_gene: NA; abundance: NA; CDR3aa: CASSDGGSMNTEAFF; CDR3nt: TGTGCCAGCTCCGACGGAGGGTCCATGAACACTGAAGCTTTCTTT
j_gene: TRBJ2-7; v_gene: TRBV19; d_gene: NA; abundance: NA; CDR3aa: CASSKDIYEQYF; CDR3nt: TGTGCCAGTAGTAAGGACATCTACGAGCAGTACTTC
j_gene: TRBJ1-2; v_gene: TRBV2; d_gene: NA; abundance: NA; CDR3aa: CASSVRGNNYGYTF; CDR3nt: TGTGCCAGCAGTGTACGGGGCAATAACTATGGCTACACCTTC
j_gene: TRBJ2-5; v_gene: TRBV11-3; d_gene: TRBD2; abundance: NA; CDR3aa: CASSARTGGPWETQYF; CDR3nt: TGTGCCAGCAGCGCCCGCACGGGGGGGCCTTGGGAGACCCAGTACTTC
j_gene: TRBJ1-2; v_gene: TRBV18; d_gene: NA; abundance: NA; CDR3aa: CASSDTGQPYYGYTF; CDR3nt: TGTGCCAGCTCAGACACAGGACAGCCCTACTATGGCTACACCTTC
j_gene: TRBJ1-5; v_gene: TRBV11-2; d_gene: NA; abundance: NA; CDR3aa: CASSRLPRNQPQHF; CDR3nt: TGTGCCAGCAGCCGCCTCCCCCGCAATCAGCCCCAGCATTTT
j_gene: TRBJ2-3; v_gene: TRBV4-2; d_gene: TRBD2; abundance: NA; CDR3aa: CASSPGLAGLVEDTQYF; CDR3nt: TGTGCCAGCAGCCCTGGACTAGCGGGACTAGTTGAAGATACGCAGTATTTT
j_gene: TRBJ1-6; v_gene: TRBV30; d_gene: NA; abundance: NA; CDR3aa: CAWENNSPLHF; CDR3nt: TGTGCCTGGGAGAATAATTCACCCCTTCACTTT
j_gene: TRBJ2-5; v_gene: TRBV10-3; d_gene: NA; abundance: NA; CDR3aa: CAISDMETQYF; CDR3nt: TGTGCCATCAGTGATATGGAGACCCAGTACTTC
j_gene: TRBJ2-1; v_gene: TRBV4-3; d_gene: TRBD2; abundance: NA; CDR3aa: CASSHLRAGNNEQFF; CDR3nt: TGCGCCAGCAGCCATTTAAGAGCGGGGAACAATGAGCAGTTCTTC
j_gene: TRBJ1-2; v_gene: TRBV6-6; d_gene: TRBD1; abundance: NA; CDR3aa: CASSYDRGTNYGYTF; CDR3nt: TGTGCCAGCAGTTACGACAGGGGAACCAACTATGGCTACACCTTC
j_gene: TRBJ1-1; v_gene: TRBV6-2/TRBV6-3; d_gene: TRBD1; abundance: NA; CDR3aa: CASSYPRQGGTEAFF; CDR3nt: TGTGCCAGCAGTTACCCACGACAGGGAGGGACTGAAGCTTTCTTT
j_gene: TRBJ1-1; v_gene: TRBV5-4; d_gene: NA; abundance: NA; CDR3aa: CASSHRQNTEAFF; CDR3nt: TGTGCCAGCAGCCACAGACAGAACACTGAAGCTTTCTTT
j_gene: TRBJ2-3; v_gene: TRBV4-2; d_gene: TRBD2; abundance: once; CDR3aa: CASRVRGLADPTDTQYF; CDR3nt: TGTGCCAGCAGGGTCCGGGGACTAGCGGACCCCACAGATACGCAGTATTTT
j_gene: TRBJ1-2; v_gene: TRBV6-2/TRBV6-3; d_gene: NA; abundance: few; CDR3aa: CASSYSTAGARGYTF; CDR3nt: TGTGCCAGCAGTTACTCGACGGCGGGGGCGCGGGGCTACACCTTC
j_gene: TRBJ2-1; v_gene: TRBV4-3; d_gene: TRBD2; abundance: NA; CDR3aa: CASSQRASGRVDEQFF; CDR3nt: TGCGCCAGCAGCCAAAGGGCTAGCGGGAGAGTGGATGAGCAGTTCTTC
j_gene: TRBJ2-2; v_gene: TRBV7-3; d_gene: NA; abundance: NA; CDR3aa: CASSLGGNTGELFF; CDR3nt: TGTGCCAGCAGCTTAGGGGGGAACACCGGGGAGCTGTTTTTT
j_gene: TRBJ2-2; v_gene: TRBV6-5; d_gene: TRBD2; abundance: NA; CDR3aa: CASSYLAGGSSGELFF; CDR3nt: TGTGCCAGCAGTTACCTAGCGGGAGGCTCCTCCGGGGAGCTGTTTTTT
j_gene: TRBJ2-7; v_gene: TRBV6-6; d_gene: TRBD2; abundance: NA; CDR3aa: CASTPGRGAYEQYF; CDR3nt: TGTGCCAGCACTCCCGGGAGGGGCGCATACGAGCAGTACTTC